One and the same sample provided the 20 T cell receptor beta chains below, sequenced in a study of blood T cell repertoires in COVID-19. TCRdb keeps only in-frame clones here, not all; method: immunoSEQ multiplex PCR. The sample yields 300,000 or so clones, about 88% seen once. Sequencing was carried out using PBMCs or T cells enriched from blood (not recorded which). Source of these receptors: a woman younger than 45 who had recovered from COVID-19.

This chain links TRBV19 with TRBJ2-3; TRBD1 is a possible D gene (6 bases). The germline V gene encodes CDR1 LNHDA and CDR2 SQIVND (reference sequence). V lost 4 bases to trimming and J lost 1 base, with 15 bases between them. The CDR3 has 16 residues. The CDR3 DNA reads TGTGCCAGTAGTACCTACAGGGTAGAAGGCACAGATACGCAGTATTTT. Translating it yields CASSTYRVEGTDTQYF.

V is TRBV28 and J is TRBJ1-2; 7 positions agree with TRBD1. The germline V gene has CDR1 MDHEN and CDR2 SYDVKM. CDR3 length: 14 residues. The J segment lost 8 bases and the V segment lost 7 bases, leaving 13 bases of the junction unmatched. Written as DNA, the CDR3 is TGTGCCAGCACCCTCGGGGACAGCCTTTTAGGCTACACCTTC. It yields the protein CASTLGDSLLGYTF.

This clone was detected only once. The chain couples TRBV14 to TRBJ1-6; a weak D match, TRBD1 (6 bases). Trimming shortened V by 1 base and J by 9 bases, and 10 bases separated the two germline ends. This CDR3 is built from 14 residues. Germline V gene sequence: CDR1 SGHDN, CDR2 FVKESK. CDR3: CASSQARGGSPLHF. CDR3 nucleotide sequence: TGTGCCAGCAGCCAAGCCAGGGGTGGTTCACCCCTCCACTTT.

The J gene is TRBJ2-5, the V gene TRBV5-1; 8 bases fit TRBD1. In germline, CDR1 is SGHRS, CDR2 YFSETQ. The CDR3 has 15 residues. The trim removed 4 bases at V and 4 bases at J, leaving 9 bases unmatched. CDR3 region: CASSQSPGGIETQYF. The CDR3 bases are TGCGCCAGCAGCCAATCCCCAGGGGGCATAGAGACCCAGTACTTC.

The gene calls are TRBV3-1 (or the pseudogene TRBV3-2) and TRBJ1-6, with D uncertain. The germline CDR1 and CDR2 sequences are LGHDT and YNNKEL (reference sequence). The V end was cut by 2 bases, the J end by 8 bases, with 10 bases between. The CDR3 length is 14 residues. For the CDR3, the DNA is TGTGCCAGCAGCCAATACCCACAAGATTCACCCCTCCACTTT. This translates into CASSQYPQDSPLHF.

A single count supports this clone. The genes are TRBV7-9 and TRBJ2-5; 9 nucleotides match TRBD1. After removal of 4 bases from V and 5 bases from J, the junction contained 14 bases not matched to a gene. The CDR3 runs to 17 residues. Germline CDR1 reads SEHNR; CDR2 reads FQNEAQ (reference sequence). Here the CDR3 reads CASSCPMTGGVWETQYF. The CDR3 DNA follows: TGTGCCAGCAGCTGCCCGATGACAGGGGGGGTGTGGGAGACCCAGTACTTC.

The chain couples TRBV12-5 to TRBJ1-5, with D maybe TRBD1 (5 bases). The CDR3 is 16 amino acids. CDR1 and CDR2 (germline): LGHNT, FRNRAP. The V end lost 6 bases, the J end lost 6 bases, and 21 bases lay between the germline ends. This CDR3 reads CASGISGRQRSQPQHF. The CDR3, as DNA: TGTGCTAGTGGGATCTCAGGGAGGCAACGCAGTCAGCCCCAGCATTTT.

The chain couples TRBV11-3 to TRBJ2-1; D possibly corresponds to TRBD2 (7 bases). The V gene lost 1 base and the J gene lost 6 bases, with 10 bases spanning the gap. CDR1 SGHNT and CDR2 YENEEA come from the germline V gene. CDR3 length: 14 amino acids. The CDR3 here is CASSLGGGFNEQFF. CDR3 DNA sequence: TGTGCCAGCAGCTTAGGGGGGGGCTTCAATGAGCAGTTCTTC. Full variable domain (outside the CDR3, taken from reference TRBV11-3 and TRBJ2-1): EAGVVQSPRYKIIEKKQPVAFWCNPISGHNTLYWYLQNLGQGPELLIRYENEEAVDDSQLPKDRFSAERLKGVDSTLKIQPAELGDSAVYLCASSLGGGFNEQFFGPGTRLTVL.

CDR3 region: CASSLFRTFYGYTF. Here the CDR3 DNA reads TGTGCCAGCAGTTTATTTCGGACATTCTATGGCTACACCTTC. The chain has TRBV28 and TRBJ1-2, with D possibly TRBD1 on 5 matching bases. CDR1 MDHEN and CDR2 SYDVKM come from the germline V gene. This CDR3 contains 14 residues. Trimming cost V 1 base and J 4 bases, with 10 bases left between them.

CDR3 protein: CALREANYGYTF. The CDR3 DNA sequence: TGTGCCCTACGGGAGGCTAACTATGGCTACACCTTC. The chain uses TRBV30 and TRBJ1-2; D gene uncertain. Trimming removed 8 bases at V and 0 bases at J, with 10 bases between. The CDR3 covers 12 residues. The V gene's germline CDR1 is GTSNPN and CDR2 SVGIG (reference sequence).

The rearrangement uses TRBV5-1 and TRBJ1-2; 8 bases line up with TRBD1. Germline V lookup: CDR1 SGHRS, CDR2 YFSETQ. Germline trimming cut 1 base from V and 2 bases from J; bases unmatched to any gene: 7. The CDR3 is made up of 16 amino acids. The CDR3: CASSLRQGQGNYGYTF. CDR3 bases: TGCGCCAGCAGCTTGAGACAGGGGCAGGGGAACTATGGCTACACCTTC.

The genes are TRBV11-1 and TRBJ1-1; tentatively, D is TRBD1 (6 bases). The CDR3 loop spans 15 amino acids. V gave up 8 bases and J gave up 3 bases, with 19 bases separating them. Germline values: CDR1 SGHAT, CDR2 FQDESV (reference sequence). CDR3 nucleotides: TGTGCCAGCCTCGGACCCCATTCAGGGGACACTGAAGCTTTCTTT. Protein product: CASLGPHSGDTEAFF. Variable domain in full (rest from reference TRBV11-1 and TRBJ1-1): EAEVAQSPRYKITEKSQAVAFWCDPISGHATLYWYRQILGQGPELLVQFQDESVVDDSQLPKDRFSAERLKGVDSTLKIQPAELGDSAMYLCASLGPHSGDTEAFFGQGTRLTVV.

The chain links TRBV11-2 to TRBJ2-1, with 8 bases fitting TRBD2. The CDR3 runs to 14 residues. V dropped 2 bases and J dropped 7; count of bases not matched to a gene: 4. Germline V lookup: CDR1 SGHAT, CDR2 FQNNGV. CDR3 nucleotide sequence: TGTGCCAGCAGCTTAACGAGCGGGGGAAATGAGCAGTTCTTC. As protein: CASSLTSGGNEQFF.

The chain has TRBV3-1 (or the pseudogene TRBV3-2) and TRBJ1-4, with 8 bases lining up with TRBD1. Germline V gene lookup returns CDR1 LGHDT and CDR2 YNNKEL (reference sequence). Trimming removed 10 bases from V and 7 bases from J; junction bases left unmatched: 5. The CDR3 extends over 12 amino acids. CDR3 in amino acids: CATYRGSEKLFF. As DNA, the CDR3 is TGTGCCACCTACAGGGGGAGTGAAAAACTGTTTTTT.

The rearrangement joins TRBV5-5 to TRBJ1-5; no definite D call. V gave up 3 bases and J gave up 5 bases, with 15 bases separating them. The CDR3 is 15 amino acids. Looked up from germline, CDR1 is SGHKS and CDR2 is YYEKEE (reference sequence). DNA of the CDR3: TGTGCCAGCAGCTCGAGCCAGAGGGTGGATCAGCCCCAGCATTTT. Amino acid sequence: CASSSSQRVDQPQHF.

The genes are TRBV14 and TRBJ2-7; possibly TRBD2 for D (5 bases). Trimming took 0 bases from V and 1 from J, leaving 16 bases between them. The CDR3 length is 17 residues. Germline assignment: CDR1 SGHDN and CDR2 FVKESK. The CDR3 sequence is CASSQDRGQDRSYEQYF. CDR3 coding DNA: TGTGCCAGCAGCCAAGATAGAGGGCAGGATAGATCCTACGAGCAGTACTTC.

The rearrangement joins TRBV14 to TRBJ2-7; 7 bases match TRBD1. CDR3 length: 15 residues. V lost 3 bases, J lost 6 bases, and 11 bases stayed unmatched. Germline V gene lookup returns CDR1 SGHDN and CDR2 FVKESK. The CDR3 nucleotides are TGTGCCAGCAGCCATCTCACAGGGGAGTTGTCCGAGCAGTACTTC. This sequence encodes CASSHLTGELSEQYF. The full variable domain, in which reference TRBV14 and TRBJ2-7 provide the parts outside the CDR3, is EAGVTQFPSHSVIEKGQTVTLRCDPISGHDNLYWYRRVMGKEIKFLLHFVKESKQDESGMPNNRFLAERTGGTYSTLKVQPAELEDSGVYFCASSHLTGELSEQYFGPGTRLTVT.

The sample holds one count of this clone. The chain is built from TRBV19 and TRBJ1-1; D gene unclear. Trimming took 9 bases from V and 3 from J, leaving 11 bases between them. Germline CDR1 is LNHDA and CDR2 is SQIVND (reference sequence). The CDR3 is 12 residues long. The CDR3 coding sequence is TGTGCCAGCAAACAGCCATACACTGAAGCTTTCTTT. Translated, it gives CASKQPYTEAFF.

The chain employs TRBV4-1 and TRBJ1-5; 11 bases map to TRBD1. The ends lost 1 base at V and 6 bases at J; junction bases unmatched: 8. Germline assignment: CDR1 MGHRA and CDR2 YSYEKL. The CDR3 spans 17 residues. DNA for the CDR3: TGCGCCAGCAGCCAAGGGCAGGGACAGGGGGGCCTTCAGCCCCAGCATTTT. This translates into CASSQGQGQGGLQPQHF.

This rearrangement joins TRBV4-3 to TRBJ1-1, with D possibly being TRBD1 (5 bases). Trimming removed 0 bases from V and 4 bases from J, with 9 bases in between. The CDR3 loop spans 14 amino acids. CDR1 is LGHNA and CDR2 is YSLEER in the germline V gene. CDR3 region: CASSQEGGGTEAFF. The CDR3 nucleotides read TGCGCCAGCAGCCAAGAGGGGGGGGGCACTGAAGCTTTCTTT.